This is a list of T cell receptor beta chains from one sample in a study of T cells in Graves' hyperthyroidism and ophthalmopathy. TCRdb ran MiXCR on the multiplex PCR reads and lists one entry per CDR3 protein. The sample lists roughly 420,000 distinct CDR3 sequences, 15% to 17% occurring once. Sequencing was done on a sample of blood. The receptors originated from a woman under 30 with Graves' hyperthyroidism. The CDR3 runs from the conserved cysteine through the conserved F or W. A D gene is named only where the DNA matches it firmly. Rows give clone size only sometimes, using once, few, many, or a class for an expanded clone.

many	TRBV28	TRBD2	TRBJ2-2	CASSTLAGYTGELFF	TGTGCCAGCAGTACTCTAGCGGGGTACACCGGGGAGCTGTTTTTT
many	TRBV7-9	TRBD2	TRBJ2-7	CASSLGLAGVPYEQYF	TGTGCCAGCAGCTTAGGCCTAGCGGGAGTCCCCTACGAGCAGTACTTC
NA	TRBV2	NA	TRBJ2-2	CASSRGGKPTGELFF	TGTGCCAGCAGCCGCGGGGGCAAGCCCACCGGGGAGCTGTTTTTT
NA	TRBV25-1	TRBD1	TRBJ1-4	CASSARDSRQANEKLFF	TGTGCCAGCAGTGCCCGGGACAGCCGACAGGCTAATGAAAAACTGTTTTTT
many	TRBV20-1	TRBD2	TRBJ2-5	CSANRWRGGQETQYF	TGCAGTGCTAATCGGTGGCGGGGGGGGCAAGAGACCCAGTACTTC
few	TRBV5-4	TRBD2	TRBJ2-3	CASSFRLAGARTDTQYF	TGTGCCAGCAGCTTCCGACTAGCGGGAGCTCGCACAGATACGCAGTATTTT
NA	TRBV28	NA	TRBJ1-5	CASSLSTGTVNQPQHF	TGTGCCAGCAGTTTGTCGACTGGGACGGTCAATCAGCCCCAGCATTTT
NA	TRBV11-2	NA	TRBJ2-7	CASSLGVRRSYEQYF	TGTGCCAGCAGCTTAGGTGTGCGGCGCTCCTACGAGCAGTACTTC
many	TRBV3-1	TRBD1	TRBJ1-5	CASSQDQGDQPQHF	TGTGCCAGCAGCCAAGATCAGGGGGATCAGCCCCAGCATTTT
many	TRBV15	NA	TRBJ1-5	CATSRGSNQPQHF	TGTGCCACCAGCAGAGGTAGCAATCAGCCCCAGCATTTT
many	TRBV2	NA	TRBJ1-5	CASSDLYNQPQHF	TGTGCCAGCAGTGACCTGTACAATCAGCCCCAGCATTTT
many	TRBV6-1	NA	TRBJ2-3	CASSPLDGVPDTQYF	TGTGCCAGCAGCCCATTGGATGGGGTGCCAGATACGCAGTATTTT
NA	TRBV13	TRBD1	TRBJ2-7	CASSSYRDSPYEQYF	TGTGCCAGCAGCTCGTACCGGGACAGCCCCTACGAGCAGTACTTC
few	TRBV7-7	NA	TRBJ2-1	CASSLHPDNEQFF	TGTGCTAGCAGCTTACATCCTGACAATGAGCAGTTCTTC
few	TRBV2	NA	TRBJ1-2	CASSERRGGGYGYTF	TGTGCCAGCAGTGAGAGAAGGGGAGGAGGCTATGGCTACACCTTC
many	TRBV28	NA	TRBJ2-1	CASSPGWPLNNEQFF	TGTGCCAGCTCCCCTGGGTGGCCTCTAAACAATGAGCAGTTCTTC
few	TRBV19	NA	TRBJ2-7	CASRQEVGHEQYF	TGTGCCAGCCGACAGGAGGTTGGGCACGAGCAGTACTTC
many	TRBV6-1	TRBD1	TRBJ2-2	CASSSAGGGTGELFF	TGTGCCAGCAGCTCGGCAGGGGGCGGCACCGGGGAGCTGTTTTTT
many	TRBV7-9	TRBD1	TRBJ2-1	CASKLPGTGFSYNEQFF	TGTGCCAGCAAACTACCCGGGACAGGGTTCTCCTACAATGAGCAGTTCTTC
many	TRBV15	NA	TRBJ2-2	CATSRDGGGNTGELFF	TGTGCCACCAGCAGGGATGGGGGCGGAAACACCGGGGAGCTGTTTTTT
NA	TRBV5-5	NA	TRBJ1-2	CASSLEWGNTYSYTF	TGTGCCAGCAGCTTGGAGTGGGGAAATACCTATAGCTACACCTTC
many	TRBV6-1	NA	TRBJ2-5	CASSVGAASQETQYF	TGTGCCAGCAGTGTCGGGGCGGCGTCCCAGGAGACCCAGTACTTC
few	TRBV7-9	NA	TRBJ1-2	CASSPLLGENNYGYTF	TGTGCCAGCAGCCCCCTCCTGGGAGAGAATAACTATGGCTACACCTTC
many	TRBV20-1	NA	TRBJ2-3	CSAIFTDTQYF	TGCAGTGCGATATTCACAGATACGCAGTATTTT
many	TRBV11-2	NA	TRBJ1-3	CASSLVAGNTIYF	TGTGCCAGCAGCTTAGTAGCTGGAAACACCATATATTTT
many	TRBV2	NA	TRBJ1-5	CASTPLGGGHSNQPQHF	TGTGCCAGCACTCCCCTGGGGGGGGGCCATAGCAATCAGCCCCAGCATTTT
many	TRBV7-2	NA	TRBJ1-1	CASSATARAFF	TGTGCCAGCAGCGCGACCGCGCGAGCTTTCTTT
many	TRBV6-1	TRBD2	TRBJ2-7	CASSSGQAGAYEQYF	TGTGCCAGCAGTTCCGGGCAGGCGGGGGCCTACGAGCAGTACTTC
many	TRBV2	TRBD2	TRBJ2-5	CASSRTSAQETQYF	TGTGCCAGCAGTAGGACTAGCGCTCAAGAGACCCAGTACTTC